A selection of T cell receptor beta chains follows, all from one sample in a study of T cells after yellow fever vaccination. MiXCR, run by TCRdb on the 5' RACE reads, gives a single entry per CDR3 protein. The table shows hundreds of thousands of distinct CDR3 sequences, with around 20% occurring only once. The sequencing used PBMCs, collected before the yellow fever booster vaccination. The source is a man between 18 and 35 years old who received the YFV17D yellow fever vaccine. Both conserved end residues are part of each CDR3. The D gene is left open where the match is weak. The size of a clone is reported for some rows only, either as once, few or many, or as a class for expanded clones.

>TRBJ2-3|few|TRBV9|TRBD2|17
TGTGCCAGCAGCGTAAGCATCAGCGGGGGGGCCGAAGATACGCAGTATTTT
CASSVSISGGAEDTQYF
>TRBJ1-5|many|TRBV29-1|TRBD1|13
TGCAGCGTCAGACAGGGAGAGCATCAGCCCCAGCATTTT
CSVRQGEHQPQHF
>TRBJ2-3|-|TRBV7-2|-|14
TGTGCCAGCAGCCTTGAGGGTTGGGCAGATACGCAGTATTTT
CASSLEGWADTQYF
>TRBJ1-2|few|TRBV29-1|-|13
TGCAGCGTTGACGAAGACCGGATCTATGGCTACACCTTC
CSVDEDRIYGYTF
>TRBJ2-7|few|TRBV4-2|-|17
TGTGCCAGCAGCCAAGAAGATCTGGAGGGCTCCTCCTACGAGCAGTACTTC
CASSQEDLEGSSYEQYF
>TRBJ2-2|few|TRBV28|TRBD1|15
TGTGCCAGCAGTTCAGGGGGCTCGGACACCGGGGAGCTGTTTTTT
CASSSGGSDTGELFF
>TRBJ2-7|many|TRBV29-1|-|12
TGCAGCGTTGAAGGGGATTCCTACGAGCAGTACTTC
CSVEGDSYEQYF
>TRBJ1-2|-|TRBV7-2|TRBD1|15
TGTGCCAGCAGCCCCCCCTGGGACAGGGGGAATGGCTACACCTTC
CASSPPWDRGNGYTF
>TRBJ2-2|few|TRBV7-2|-|16
TGTGCCAGCAGCCCCTGGGGGGGACAAAACACCGGGGAGCTGTTTTTT
CASSPWGGQNTGELFF
>TRBJ1-1|-|TRBV7-9|-|16
TGTGCCAGCAGCTCCATTCGGACTCGGGAGGACACTGAAGCTTTCTTT
CASSSIRTREDTEAFF
>TRBJ1-6|few|TRBV5-1|-|15
TGCGCCAGCAGCTTGGACCGGGTTCCCCATTCACCCCTCCACTTT
CASSLDRVPHSPLHF
>TRBJ2-3|-|TRBV6-5|-|12
TGTGCCAGCAGTTCAGGGGGGGATACGCAGTATTTT
CASSSGGDTQYF
>TRBJ2-3|-|TRBV5-1|-|16
TGCGCCAGCAGCTTGGACCGAAGGGTTCGGACAGATACGCAGTATTTT
CASSLDRRVRTDTQYF
>TRBJ2-5|-|TRBV11-2|-|13
TGTGCCAGCAGCTTAGGTCCCATTCAGACCCAGTACTTC
CASSLGPIQTQYF
>TRBJ2-1|-|TRBV5-4|-|15
TGTGCCAGCAGCCCTTACAGGACCGGACGGAATGAGCAGTTCTTC
CASSPYRTGRNEQFF
>TRBJ1-6|-|TRBV9|-|14
TGTGCCAGCAGCCTCCGGGGGGGGAACTCACCCCTCCACTTT
CASSLRGGNSPLHF
>TRBJ2-7|few|TRBV5-1|TRBD1|14
TGCGCCAGCAGCTTGGGAGGGACAGCCTACGAGCAGTACTTC
CASSLGGTAYEQYF
>TRBJ1-4|few|TRBV4-3|-|17
TGCGCCAGCAGCCAACGCCACGGAATTCGGACTAATGAAAAACTGTTTTTT
CASSQRHGIRTNEKLFF
>TRBJ1-2|many|TRBV18|-|15
TGTGCCAGCTCACCTCCGATGATGCCCAACTATGGCTACACCTTC
CASSPPMMPNYGYTF
>TRBJ2-1|-|TRBV2|-|11
TGTGCCAGCAGTGAAATCGATGAGCAGTTCTTC
CASSEIDEQFF
>TRBJ1-6|-|TRBV12-3/TRBV12-4|-|13
TGTGCCAGCAGTCCCAGGGGACGGTCACCCCTCCACTTT
CASSPRGRSPLHF
>TRBJ2-3|few|TRBV20-1|-|15
TGCAGTGCTAGAGATAGGGCGGTGGGAACAGATACGCAGTATTTT
CSARDRAVGTDTQYF
>TRBJ2-1|few|TRBV11-1|-|14
TGTGCCAGCAGCTTAGCGGGGGAGTACAATGAGCAGTTCTTC
CASSLAGEYNEQFF
>TRBJ1-3|few|TRBV18|-|16
TGTGCCAGCTCACCAGGACATCCTCGCTCTGGAAACACCATATATTTT
CASSPGHPRSGNTIYF
>TRBJ1-1|-|TRBV4-1|-|14
TGCGCCAGCAGCCAAGATCCGATTAACACTGAAGCTTTCTTT
CASSQDPINTEAFF
>TRBJ2-5|-|TRBV5-1|TRBD1|15
TGCGCCAGCAGCTGGGGACAGGGGTTGAAGGAGACCCAGTACTTC
CASSWGQGLKETQYF
>TRBJ2-2|-|TRBV5-5|-|13
TGTGCCAGCAGCTATCAGGCTGGAGGGGAGCTGTTTTTT
CASSYQAGGELFF
>TRBJ1-1|-|TRBV4-2|TRBD1|15
TGTGCCAGCAGCCAAGAGCGACAGGGGGTGTCTGAAGCTTTCTTT
CASSQERQGVSEAFF
>TRBJ2-2|-|TRBV7-8|-|16
TGTGCCAGCAGCCCGGGACGCACCGCGAACACCGGGGAGCTGTTTTTT
CASSPGRTANTGELFF
>TRBJ2-2|-|TRBV4-2|TRBD1|16
TGTGCCAGCAGCCAAGAGGCACAGGGGTACACCGGGGAGCTGTTTTTT
CASSQEAQGYTGELFF
>TRBJ2-4|-|TRBV29-1|-|15
TGCAGCGTTGACGGGGGGCGCCGAGCCAAAAACATTCAGTACTTC
CSVDGGRRAKNIQYF
>TRBJ2-2|many|TRBV12-3/TRBV12-4|-|13
TGTGCCAGCAGCTTTCAGGGATCCGGGGAGCTGTTTTTT
CASSFQGSGELFF
>TRBJ2-3|-|TRBV20-1|TRBD2|14
TGCAGTGCAACTAGCGGGGGGCGCACAGATACGCAGTATTTT
CSATSGGRTDTQYF
>TRBJ2-6|many|TRBV28|-|16
TGTGCCAGCAGTATCCCCCCAGGGGCTGGGGCCAACGTCCTGACTTTC
CASSIPPGAGANVLTF
>TRBJ2-2|-|TRBV7-9|-|14
TGTGCCAGCAGCCTAGAACCGAACACCGGGGAGCTGTTTTTT
CASSLEPNTGELFF
>TRBJ2-3|few|TRBV27|TRBD1|15
TGTGCCAGCAGACCCGGGACAGGACTAACTGGGGCGCAGTATTTT
CASRPGTGLTGAQYF
>TRBJ1-2|many|TRBV20-1|-|13
TGCAGTGCTAGAGATTACAGGGCGGATGGCTACACCTTC
CSARDYRADGYTF
>TRBJ2-3|few|TRBV24-1|TRBD2|17
TGTGACCACCTGCCTAGCGGGGGGCCGCTCCTCGCAGATACGCAGTATTTT
CDHLPSGGPLLADTQYF
>TRBJ1-4|once|TRBV29-1|-|13
TGCAGCGCCTGGGGGGGGGACGAGGAAAAACTGTTTTTT
CSAWGGDEEKLFF
>TRBJ1-2|-|TRBV7-6|-|11
TGTGCCTCGGGGGGCACCTATGGCTACACCTTC
CASGGTYGYTF
>TRBJ1-5|-|TRBV7-8|TRBD1|19
TGTGCCAGCAGCTTATATTTCAGGGGGGCTGGACGTGGCAATCAGCCCCAGCATTTT
CASSLYFRGAGRGNQPQHF